Below, 31 T cell receptor beta chains from the same sample are listed, as sequenced in a study of T cell responses to AZD1222 COVID-19 vaccine. Libraries were prepared by immunoSEQ multiplex PCR; TCRdb keeps only in-frame clonotypes and omits some of them. The data show about 94,000 clones, more than 75% seen once. The starting material was peripheral blood, obtained 28 days after the second AZD1222 dose. The receptors shown here come from an adult who received the AZD1222 COVID-19 vaccine.

The chain joins TRBV29-1 to TRBJ1-1; the D is unclear. The CDR3 is made up of 15 amino acids. Germline V gene data show CDR1 as SQVTM and CDR2 as ANQGSEA. Trimming took off 6 bases at V and 4 bases at J, with 21 bases between the two ends. CDR3 amino acids: CSVPFDTTHITEAFF. CDR3 nucleotide sequence: TGCAGCGTCCCGTTTGACACCACCCATATCACTGAAGCTTTCTTT.

The rearrangement joins TRBV5-1 to TRBJ1-2; TRBD1 agrees at 12 bases. The CDR3 spans 15 residues. The V gene end was trimmed by 4 bases and the J gene end by 6 bases; junction bases not matched to a gene: 7. Germline values: CDR1 SGHRS, CDR2 YFSETQ. This CDR3 reads CASSPGQGAMDGYTF. CDR3 nucleotides: TGCGCCAGCAGCCCGGGACAGGGGGCTATGGATGGCTACACCTTC.

V gene TRBV5-1 combines with J gene TRBJ1-4; D ambiguous. The V gene's germline CDR1 is SGHRS and CDR2 YFSETQ. The ends were cut back, 0 bases at V and 0 bases at J, with 12 bases in the middle. The CDR3 spans 17 residues. CDR3 sequence (DNA): TGCGCCAGCAGCTTGGGTATCTATGAAGCAACTAATGAAAAACTGTTTTTT. Translating gives CASSLGIYEATNEKLFF.

This clone turned up a few times. The V and J genes are TRBV4-2 and TRBJ1-4; unclear D gene. Germline assignment: CDR1 LGHNA and CDR2 YNFKEQ. CDR3 size: 15 residues. V was trimmed by 1 base and J by 7 bases, leaving 13 bases between them. The CDR3 bases are TGTGCCAGCAGCCAAGGCCTAGGGCGGGGTGAAAAACTGTTTTTT. Its protein is CASSQGLGRGEKLFF.

The V gene is TRBV7-2, the J gene TRBJ2-3; the match to TRBD2 covers 15 bases. CDR1 and CDR2 from the germline V gene are SGHTA and FQGNSA. V shed 4 bases and J 5 bases; nucleotides not matched to a gene: 4. The CDR3 loop spans 16 amino acids. CDR3 protein: CASSSGLAGGLDTQYF. CDR3 nucleotide sequence: TGTGCCAGCAGCTCGGGACTAGCGGGAGGATTAGATACGCAGTATTTT.

This clone came up once. The chain employs TRBV6-2 or TRBV6-3 and TRBJ1-1; possible D gene TRBD1, 6 bases. The CDR3 consists of 17 residues. CDR1 is MNHEY, CDR2 SVGEGT, per germline. The V end was cut by 2 bases, the J end by 0 bases, with 16 bases between. CDR3: CASSYNGGRGLNTEAFF. The CDR3 nucleotides read TGTGCCAGCAGTTACAATGGGGGCCGAGGGCTGAACACTGAAGCTTTCTTT.

This clone was seen once. The chain employs TRBV3-1 (or the pseudogene TRBV3-2) and TRBJ2-3; no firm D call. This CDR3 contains 17 residues. V lost 5 bases to trimming and J lost 5 bases, with 23 bases between them. CDR1 LGHDT and CDR2 YNNKEL come from the germline V gene (reference sequence). The CDR3 spells CASSRRDPICHQDTQYF. Written as DNA, the CDR3 is TGTGCCAGCAGCAGGAGAGACCCCATTTGTCATCAAGATACGCAGTATTTT.

This clone was picked up a small number of times. This chain uses TRBV30 with TRBJ2-5; 9 nucleotides line up with TRBD1. This CDR3 has 12 residues. Germline V gene data show CDR1 as GTSNPN and CDR2 as SVGIG (reference sequence). The J segment lost 5 bases and the V segment lost 5 bases, leaving 3 bases of the junction unmatched. The CDR3 DNA sequence: TGTGCCTGGGGACAGGGGACGGAGACCCAGTACTTC. It translates to CAWGQGTETQYF.

This sequence joins TRBV10-3 and TRBJ1-3; D not resolved. The CDR3 loop spans 15 amino acids. The germline CDR1 and CDR2 sequences are ENHRY and SYGVKD. The V gene lost 3 bases and the J gene lost 7 bases, with 16 bases spanning the gap. The CDR3 nucleotides read TGTGCCATCAGTGAAGGCTCCTCGGGCCGGAACACCATATATTTT. Its protein is CAISEGSSGRNTIYF.

The chain carries TRBV30 and TRBJ1-1; tentative D call: TRBD1 (5 bases). The CDR3 is 11 residues long. V was shortened by 0 bases and J by 7 bases, with 6 bases between the two germline ends. Germline V gene data show CDR1 as GTSNPN and CDR2 as SVGIG (reference sequence). CDR3 DNA: TGTGCCTGGAGTGTAGGGGTTGAAGCTTTCTTT. Encoded protein: CAWSVGVEAFF.

The chain joins TRBV4-1 to TRBJ2-4; perhaps D is TRBD1 or TRBD2 (5 bases each). Germline CDR1 and CDR2: MGHRA and YSYEKL. This CDR3 contains 18 residues. V was trimmed by 4 bases and J by 1 base, leaving 20 bases between them. The CDR3 loop reads CASSLIRDLLGAKNIQYF. The CDR3 nucleotides read TGCGCCAGCAGCCTAATCCGGGACCTGCTGGGGGCCAAAAACATTCAGTACTTC.

V usage is TRBV19 and J usage is TRBJ2-4, with D possibly called TRBD1 or TRBD2 (7 bases each). Per germline, CDR1 LNHDA and CDR2 SQIVND (reference sequence). The CDR3 totals 14 residues. V was clipped by 5 bases and J by 6 bases, with 14 bases between them. DNA for the CDR3: TGTGCCAGTAGTCCCGACAGGGAGGGAAACATTCAGTACTTC. Amino acids: CASSPDREGNIQYF. The full variable domain, completed using reference TRBV19 and TRBJ2-4, is DGGITQSPKYLFRKEGQNVTLSCEQNLNHDAMYWYRQDPGQGLRLIYYSQIVNDFQKGDIAEGYSVSREKKESFPLTVTSAQKNPTAFYLCASSPDREGNIQYFGAGTRLSVL.

The chain combines TRBV19 with TRBJ1-2, with 9 bases identical to TRBD1. The length of the CDR3 is 16 residues. The trim removed 3 bases at V and 8 bases at J, leaving 13 bases unmatched. Germline loops: CDR1 LNHDA, CDR2 SQIVND (reference sequence). The CDR3 protein is CASSMERIDRGRGYTF. The CDR3, as DNA: TGTGCCAGTAGTATGGAAAGGATCGACAGGGGGAGGGGCTACACCTTC.

The V gene is TRBV10-3, the J gene TRBJ1-3; no definite D call. CDR3 length: 16 amino acids. V was clipped by 2 bases and J by 2 bases, with 13 bases between them. Germline lookup yields CDR1 ENHRY and CDR2 SYGVKD. CDR3 residues: CAISEVWEAAGNTIYF. CDR3 nucleotides: TGTGCCATCAGTGAGGTGTGGGAGGCGGCTGGAAACACCATATATTTT.

This chain links TRBV7-2 with TRBJ2-5, with TRBD2 matching 11 bases. The CDR3 is 18 residues long. Germline trimming cut 0 bases from V and 4 bases from J; bases unmatched to any gene: 10. Germline loops: CDR1 SGHTA, CDR2 FQGNSA. The DNA for the CDR3 is TGTGCCAGCAGCTTAGCGAACTTAGCGGGGGGGTCGGGAGAGACCCAGTACTTC. Translating it yields CASSLANLAGGSGETQYF.

In this sample, this clone turned up once. J is TRBJ2-7 and V is TRBV9, with D hard to call. Trimming shortened V by 0 bases and J by 2 bases, and 6 bases separated the two germline ends. Germline loops: CDR1 SGDLS, CDR2 YYNGEE. CDR3 length: 13 amino acids. The CDR3 sequence is CASSVGFAYEQYF. CDR3 nucleotide sequence: TGTGCCAGCAGCGTAGGGTTCGCCTACGAGCAGTACTTC.

The chain has TRBV5-1 and TRBJ2-7; D is perhaps TRBD1 (6 bases). CDR1 SGHRS and CDR2 YFSETQ come from the germline V gene. The CDR3 is 13 amino acids. V was trimmed by 5 bases and J by 3 bases, leaving 12 bases between them. CDR3 region: CASRGGQNYEQYF. The CDR3 bases are TGCGCCAGCAGAGGAGGACAGAACTACGAGCAGTACTTC.

The V gene is TRBV10-3, the J gene TRBJ2-1; TRBD2 aligns across 8 bases. Germline CDR1 reads ENHRY; CDR2 reads SYGVKD. V lost 6 bases and J lost 4; bases outside the gene matches: 11. This CDR3 is built from 16 residues. The CDR3 protein is CAIREGTSGIYNEQFF. Here the CDR3 DNA reads TGTGCCATCAGGGAAGGTACTAGCGGCATTTACAATGAGCAGTTCTTC.

The chain recombines TRBV3-1 (or the pseudogene TRBV3-2) with TRBJ2-1; 15 bases fit TRBD2. V lost 0 bases, J lost 4 bases, and 7 bases stayed unmatched. The CDR3 has 19 amino acids. The germline V gene encodes CDR1 LGHDT and CDR2 YNNKEL (reference sequence). The CDR3 region has the DNA TGTGCCAGCAGCCAAGAGAAGGGGACTAGCGGGAGGATGTACAATGAGCAGTTCTTC. Translated, it gives CASSQEKGTSGRMYNEQFF.

The rearrangement joins TRBV6-2 or TRBV6-3 to TRBJ2-1; no clear D. Between the trimmed V and J ends, which lost 4 bases and 8 bases, there was a span of 18 bases. Germline V CDR1 and CDR2: MNHEY, SVGEGT. There are 15 residues in the CDR3. CDR3 in DNA: TGTGCCAGCAGTTTGGGTCGTATAGGAGACGATGAGCAGTTCTTC. This translates into CASSLGRIGDDEQFF.

The gene calls are TRBV3-1 (or the pseudogene TRBV3-2) and TRBJ2-7, with 8 bases aligning to TRBD1. The CDR3 runs to 15 residues. V trimming: 3 bases; J trimming: 3 bases; junction bases outside the gene matches: 7. Germline values: CDR1 LGHDT, CDR2 YNNKEL (reference sequence). The CDR3 bases are TGTGCCAGCAGCCAGGGGACAGGAGCTAACTACGAGCAGTACTTC. It translates to CASSQGTGANYEQYF.

V gene TRBV6-5 combines with J gene TRBJ1-1, with D unresolved. The V end was cut by 6 bases, the J end by 5 bases, with 13 bases between. This CDR3 region has 13 residues. The germline V gene has CDR1 MNHEY and CDR2 SVGAGI. The CDR3 coding sequence is TGTGCCAGCAGGAGGGAGGTGGGGACTGAAGCTTTCTTT. Its translation: CASRREVGTEAFF.

This clone appeared a few times. The chain recombines TRBV28 with TRBJ2-7; TRBD1 might be the D (5 bases). The V end lost 3 bases, the J end lost 7 bases, and 16 bases lay between the germline ends. The CDR3 is 14 residues long. Germline CDR1 is MDHEN and CDR2 is SYDVKM. In DNA form, the CDR3 reads TGTGCCAGCAGTTTTCGGCAGGGCTTCGCAGAGCAGTACTTC. This codes for CASSFRQGFAEQYF.

The genes are TRBV2 and TRBJ2-4, with D uncertain. Germline V CDR1 and CDR2: SNHLY, FYNNEI. The CDR3 extends over 13 amino acids. V lost 10 bases, J lost 0 bases, and 10 bases lay in between. DNA of the CDR3: TGTGCCACAGGAACTTTAGCCAAAAACATTCAGTACTTC. Its translation: CATGTLAKNIQYF.

V and J are TRBV9 and TRBJ2-2; 7 bases agree with TRBD1. With V trimmed by 6 bases and J by 5 bases, 7 bases remained unmatched. CDR3 length equals 14 residues. CDR1 is SGDLS and CDR2 is YYNGEE in the germline V gene. Here the CDR3 DNA reads TGTGCCAGCAATCCGACAGGGCTTACCGGGGAGCTGTTTTTT. As protein: CASNPTGLTGELFF.

The genes are TRBV5-4 and TRBJ2-7; D is undetermined. Per germline, CDR1 SGHNT and CDR2 YYREEE (reference sequence). V was cut by 2 bases and J by 0 bases, with 9 bases left in between. This CDR3 is 14 amino acids long. The CDR3 DNA follows: TGTGCCAGCAGCTTCCCTGATTTCTCCTACGAGCAGTACTTC. Translation: CASSFPDFSYEQYF.

V is TRBV6-5 and J is TRBJ1-5; D remains ambiguous. The germline CDR1 and CDR2 sequences are MNHEY and SVGAGI. Trimming took 4 bases from V and 5 from J, leaving 6 bases between them. This CDR3 contains 12 residues. The CDR3 reads CASSSGDQPQHF. CDR3 nucleotide sequence: TGTGCCAGCAGTTCCGGGGATCAGCCCCAGCATTTT.

The chain has TRBV2 and TRBJ2-1, with 7 bases identical to TRBD2. This CDR3 is 15 amino acids long. Germline V CDR1 and CDR2: SNHLY, FYNNEI. Losses at the gene ends were 3 bases for V and 3 bases for J; bases not matched to a gene: 5. The CDR3 reads CASSEPGLHYNEQFF. CDR3 DNA sequence: TGTGCCAGCAGTGAGCCGGGACTACACTACAATGAGCAGTTCTTC.

The rearrangement links TRBV3-1 (or the pseudogene TRBV3-2) to TRBJ2-1; 12 bases align to TRBD2. Unmatched junction bases numbered 13, after V lost 8 bases and J lost 8 bases. The germline gives CDR1 LGHDT, CDR2 YNNKEL (reference sequence). This CDR3 is built from 16 residues. The CDR3 spells CASSSRASGRAYEQFF. CDR3 nucleotide sequence: TGTGCCAGCTCCTCCCGGGCTAGCGGGAGGGCCTATGAGCAGTTCTTC.

The CDR3 nucleotides are TGTGCCAGTAGTACCGGGAGGGGGCAAACCGGGGAGCTGTTTTTT. It encodes CASSTGRGQTGELFF. V gene TRBV19 combines with J gene TRBJ2-2, with D tentatively TRBD2 (8 bases). CDR1 is LNHDA and CDR2 is SQIVND in the germline V gene (reference sequence). This CDR3 has 15 amino acids. V gave up 4 bases and J gave up 5 bases, with 14 bases separating them.

This clone came up a few times. The gene calls are TRBV6-1 and TRBJ1-1; perhaps TRBD1 as D (5 bases). The V end was cut by 3 bases, the J end by 8 bases, with 16 bases between. CDR1 is MNHNS and CDR2 is SASEGT in the germline V gene. The CDR3 is 14 amino acids. The DNA for the CDR3 is TGTGCCAGCAGTGACGGAGTGGAGGGGACCGAAGCTTTCTTT. Amino acids: CASSDGVEGTEAFF.